The 12 T cell receptor beta chains presented below share a single source sample, sequenced in a study of blood T cell repertoires in COVID-19. Profiling relied on immunoSEQ multiplex PCR, and the TCRdb table lists in-frame clones only, not all of them. Among 450,000 to 500,000 clones, roughly 90% were seen once, and the ten largest hold about 0.75%. Sequencing was carried out using PBMCs or T cells enriched from blood (not recorded which). The source of these receptors is a woman under 30 who had recovered from COVID-19.

The J gene is TRBJ1-1, the V gene TRBV6-2 or TRBV6-3, with unresolved D. The germline V gene has CDR1 MNHEY and CDR2 SVGEGT. The V end lost 2 bases, the J end lost 2 bases, and 6 bases lay between the germline ends. The CDR3 spans 13 residues. CDR3 in amino acids: CASSYERNTEAFF. The DNA of the CDR3 is TGTGCCAGCAGTTACGAGAGAAACACTGAAGCTTTCTTT.

CDR3 region: CAWSVGRGGDEQFF. The CDR3 coding sequence is TGTGCCTGGAGTGTAGGACGGGGGGGCGATGAGCAGTTCTTC. The rearrangement links TRBV30 to TRBJ2-1; 8 bases are a match to TRBD2. Unmatched junction bases numbered 6, after V lost 0 bases and J lost 8 bases. Germline lookup yields CDR1 GTSNPN and CDR2 SVGIG (reference sequence). This CDR3 is 14 amino acids long.

This rearrangement joins TRBV7-9 to TRBJ1-1, with a weak D call TRBD1 (5 bases). CDR1 and CDR2 from the germline V gene are SEHNR and FQNEAQ (reference sequence). This CDR3 is built from 15 residues. Trimming removed 5 bases at V and 3 bases at J, with 16 bases between. CDR3 coding DNA: TGTGCCAGCAGCCTCCGGACATTCGTGGACACTGAAGCTTTCTTT. Its protein product is CASSLRTFVDTEAFF. The whole variable domain, remainder taken from reference TRBV7-9 and TRBJ1-1, is DTGVSQNPRHKITKRGQNVTFRCDPISEHNRLYWYRQTLGQGPEFLTYFQNEAQLEKSRLLSDRFSAERPKGSFSTLEIQRTEQGDSAMYLCASSLRTFVDTEAFFGQGTRLTVV.

The chain uses TRBV6-5 and TRBJ2-3; D is undetermined. In germline, CDR1 is MNHEY, CDR2 SVGAGI. The V end was cut by 2 bases, the J end by 2 bases, with 14 bases between. The CDR3 is made up of 16 amino acids. CDR3 protein: CASSYAPSGFTDTQYF. CDR3 nucleotides: TGTGCCAGCAGTTACGCCCCGTCCGGTTTCACAGATACGCAGTATTTT.

J is TRBJ1-1 and V is TRBV10-3; 11 nucleotides match TRBD1. The junction had 2 bases not matched to a gene; V was cut back by 4 bases and J by 4 bases. Germline loops: CDR1 ENHRY, CDR2 SYGVKD. This CDR3 spans 14 amino acids. The CDR3 DNA reads TGTGCCATCAGTGGGGGGACAGGGGGCACTGAAGCTTTCTTT. As protein: CAISGGTGGTEAFF.

The J gene is TRBJ2-7, the V gene TRBV11-2; a weak D match, TRBD2 (5 bases). Trimming stripped 1 base from V and 3 bases from J, with 13 bases between. The CDR3 contains 15 residues. The V gene's germline CDR1 is SGHAT and CDR2 FQNNGV. This chain's CDR3 is CASSLGVGGGYEQYF. CDR3 DNA sequence: TGTGCCAGCAGCTTAGGGGTCGGAGGCGGCTACGAGCAGTACTTC.

The CDR3 DNA reads TGTGCCAGCAGTTCCCTAGCACTCCAAGAGACCCAGTACTTC. It specifies CASSSLALQETQYF. The chain recombines TRBV27 with TRBJ2-5; TRBD2 is a possible D gene (5 bases). CDR3 length: 14 amino acids. The V and J ends lost 4 bases and 1 base respectively, with 10 bases between them. Germline V lookup: CDR1 MNHEY, CDR2 SMNVEV (reference sequence).

CDR3 loop: CASSDLQGTEAFF. The CDR3, as DNA: TGTGCCAGCAGTGATTTACAGGGGACTGAAGCTTTCTTT. This sequence joins TRBV6-1 and TRBJ1-1, with 7 bases that match TRBD1. V lost 3 bases and J lost 5; bases outside the gene matches: 3. CDR3 size: 13 residues. Germline loops: CDR1 MNHNS, CDR2 SASEGT.

V usage is TRBV12-3 or TRBV12-4 and J usage is TRBJ1-1; D is uncertain. The CDR3 extends over 10 amino acids. V shed 6 bases and J shed 8 bases, with 7 bases lying between them. The DNA of the CDR3 is TGTGCCAGCAGCCGTTCCGAAGCTTTCTTT. Its translation is CASSRSEAFF.

The chain recombines TRBV5-1 with TRBJ2-5, with D possibly matching TRBD2 (5 bases). V was pared by 2 bases and J by 5 bases, with 16 bases between. The germline V gene has CDR1 SGHRS and CDR2 YFSETQ. The CDR3 runs to 15 residues. The DNA for the CDR3 is TGCGCCAGCAGCTTATCCGCTAGCTCCCCGGAGACCCAGTACTTC. It is translated as CASSLSASSPETQYF. The variable domain in full, completed from reference TRBV5-1 and TRBJ2-5, reads KAGVTQTPRYLIKTRGQQVTLSCSPISGHRSVSWYQQTPGQGLQFLFEYFSETQRNKGNFPGRFSGRQFSNSRSEMNVSTLELGDSALYLCASSLSASSPETQYFGPGTRLLVL.

CDR3 in amino acids: CASSRLAGEQETQYF. As DNA, the CDR3 is TGCGCCAGCAGCCGACTAGCGGGGGAGCAAGAGACCCAGTACTTC. The genes are TRBV5-1 and TRBJ2-5, with 12 bases that match TRBD2. The CDR3 has 15 residues. J lost 2 bases, V lost 4 bases, and 3 bases had no gene match. Germline assignment: CDR1 SGHRS and CDR2 YFSETQ. Supplemented by reference TRBV5-1 and TRBJ2-5, the full variable domain reads KAGVTQTPRYLIKTRGQQVTLSCSPISGHRSVSWYQQTPGQGLQFLFEYFSETQRNKGNFPGRFSGRQFSNSRSEMNVSTLELGDSALYLCASSRLAGEQETQYFGPGTRLLVL.

The genes are TRBV30 and TRBJ1-1, with D unclear. In germline, CDR1 is GTSNPN, CDR2 SVGIG (reference sequence). The CDR3 covers 12 residues. V was pared by 7 bases and J by 3 bases, with 12 bases between. CDR3 protein: CASRWRDTEAFF. The CDR3, as DNA: TGTGCCTCGCGCTGGAGGGACACTGAAGCTTTCTTT.